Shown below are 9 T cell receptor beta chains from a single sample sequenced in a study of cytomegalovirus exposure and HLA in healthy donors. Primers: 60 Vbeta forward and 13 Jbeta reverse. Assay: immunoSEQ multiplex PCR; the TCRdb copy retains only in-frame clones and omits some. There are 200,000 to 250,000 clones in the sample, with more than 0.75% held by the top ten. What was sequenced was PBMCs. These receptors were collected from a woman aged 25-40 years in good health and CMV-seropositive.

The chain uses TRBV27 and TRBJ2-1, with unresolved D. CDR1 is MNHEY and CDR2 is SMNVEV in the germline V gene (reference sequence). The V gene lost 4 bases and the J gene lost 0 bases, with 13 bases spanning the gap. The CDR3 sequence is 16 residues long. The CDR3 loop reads CASSSVAMSSYNEQFF. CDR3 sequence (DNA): TGTGCCAGCAGTTCAGTAGCAATGAGCTCCTACAATGAGCAGTTCTTC.

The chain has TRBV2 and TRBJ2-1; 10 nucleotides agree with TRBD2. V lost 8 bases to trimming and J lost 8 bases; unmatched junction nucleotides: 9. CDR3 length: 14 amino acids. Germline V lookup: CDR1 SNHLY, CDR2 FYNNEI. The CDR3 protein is CASPSGGASDEQFF. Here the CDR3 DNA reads TGTGCCAGCCCCAGCGGGGGGGCCTCAGATGAGCAGTTCTTC.

This CDR3 reads CASSLAAARGNQETQYF. CDR3 DNA: TGTGCCAGCAGCTTGGCCGCGGCGCGGGGAAACCAAGAGACCCAGTACTTC. The chain links TRBV5-4 to TRBJ2-5, with a possible D match to TRBD2 (6 bases). The V end was cut by 0 bases, the J end by 0 bases, with 15 bases between. There are 17 residues in the CDR3. Germline V lookup: CDR1 SGHNT, CDR2 YYREEE (reference sequence).

Here the CDR3 DNA reads TGCGCCAGCAGCCCTCAGGGGGCAAACACCGGGGAGCTGTTTTTT. This gives the protein CASSPQGANTGELFF. The J gene is TRBJ2-2, the V gene TRBV5-1; 8 bases are a match to TRBD1. There are 15 residues in the CDR3. Germline V CDR1 and CDR2: SGHRS, YFSETQ. V lost 4 bases to trimming and J lost 2 bases; unmatched junction nucleotides: 4.

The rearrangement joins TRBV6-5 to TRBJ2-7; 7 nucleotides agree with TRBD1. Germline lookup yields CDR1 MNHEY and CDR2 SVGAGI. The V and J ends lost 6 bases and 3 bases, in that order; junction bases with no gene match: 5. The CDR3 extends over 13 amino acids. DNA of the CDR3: TGTGCCAGCAGGATGGGACAGCACTACGAGCAGTACTTC. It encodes CASRMGQHYEQYF.

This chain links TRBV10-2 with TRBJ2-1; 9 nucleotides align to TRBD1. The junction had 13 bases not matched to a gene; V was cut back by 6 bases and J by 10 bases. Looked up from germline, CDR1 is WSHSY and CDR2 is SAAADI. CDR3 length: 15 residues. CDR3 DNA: TGCGCCAGCAGCGGGGACAGGGAGAGGGATTTCGAGCAGTTCTTC. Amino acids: CASSGDRERDFEQFF.

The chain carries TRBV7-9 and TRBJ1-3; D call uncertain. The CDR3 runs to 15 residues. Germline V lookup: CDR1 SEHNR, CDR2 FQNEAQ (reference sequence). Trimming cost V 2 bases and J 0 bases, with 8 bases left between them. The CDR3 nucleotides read TGTGCCAGCAGCTTAAGCCCCAACTCTGGAAACACCATATATTTT. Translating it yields CASSLSPNSGNTIYF.

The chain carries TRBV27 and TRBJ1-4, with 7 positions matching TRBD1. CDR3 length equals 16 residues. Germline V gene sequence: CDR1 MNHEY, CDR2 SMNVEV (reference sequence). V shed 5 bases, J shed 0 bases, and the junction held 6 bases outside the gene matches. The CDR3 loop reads CASSLGTAATNEKLFF. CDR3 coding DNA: TGTGCCAGCAGTCTCGGGACAGCTGCAACTAATGAAAAACTGTTTTTT.

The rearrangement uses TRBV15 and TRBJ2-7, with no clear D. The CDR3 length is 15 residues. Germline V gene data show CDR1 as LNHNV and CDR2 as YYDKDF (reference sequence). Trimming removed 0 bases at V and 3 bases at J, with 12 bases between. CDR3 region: CATSRDAGIGYEQYF. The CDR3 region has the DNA TGTGCCACCAGCAGAGACGCAGGTATCGGCTACGAGCAGTACTTC.